Sequencing of this T cell receptor (beta chain) was carried out in a study of blood T cell repertoires in COVID-19. Study details: Sample material is recorded as cDNA or gDNA derived from T cells, B-cell-depleted T cells, or PBMCs.

Original methodology: Reference gene primer amplification gave estimated nucleated cell counts. The assay was immunoSEQ multiplex PCR, and TCRdb's table has in-frame clones only and misses some. Clone size and V and J calls were adopted from that table, with D and trimming inferred from the DNA. The sample records 380,000 or so clones, 88% being singletons. The receptor comes from a woman aged 40 to 50 with acute COVID-19. Sample: PBMCs or T cells enriched from blood (not recorded which).

CDR3 residues: CASSTRQGSYGYTF. The CDR3 region has the DNA TGTGCCAGTAGTACGCGACAGGGTAGCTATGGCTACACCTTC. The gene calls are TRBV19 and TRBJ1-2; 7 bases match TRBD1. Germline lookup yields CDR1 LNHDA and CDR2 SQIVND (reference sequence). J gave up 4 bases and V 4 bases, and 6 bases lay outside the gene matches. CDR3 size: 14 residues.